This passage covers 30 T cell receptor beta chains from one sample sequenced in a study of cytomegalovirus exposure and HLA in healthy donors. A multiplex PCR was run with 60 Vbeta primers and 13 Jbeta primers. The repertoire was sequenced with immunoSEQ multiplex PCR; TCRdb's copy has only in-frame clones and lacks some. This table holds 100,000 to 150,000 clones, approximately 8.7% found once. Sequencing was carried out using PBMCs. The source of these receptors is a man aged 35-49 years in good health and CMV-seronegative.

As for this clone: One end of the junction is discordant with germline, which a read error may explain. This sequence joins TRBV6-1 and TRBJ1-5, with D possibly TRBD1 on 6 matching bases. Germline CDR1 reads MNHNS; CDR2 reads SASEGT. This CDR3 has 14 amino acids. The DNA of the CDR3 is TGTGCCAGCAGAGCGGGGGGGGCCAATAAGCCCCAGCATTTT. Amino acid sequence: CASRAGGANKPQHF.

This clone showed up just a few times. The chain recombines TRBV10-3 with TRBJ1-4; 10 nucleotides agree with TRBD1. The CDR3 spans 14 residues. V gave up 4 bases and J gave up 6 bases; unmatched junction bases: 2. Germline CDR1 and CDR2: ENHRY and SYGVKD. The CDR3, as DNA: TGTGCCATCAGTGGTGGACAGGGGGATGAAAAACTGTTTTTT. Translated: CAISGGQGDEKLFF.

This clone was detected a few times. This chain uses TRBV4-3 with TRBJ1-3, with D hard to call. V was cut by 1 base and J by 4 bases, with 5 bases left in between. The germline V gene has CDR1 LGHNA and CDR2 YSLEER. The length of the CDR3 is 13 residues. CDR3 loop: CASSQGRGNTIYF. The CDR3 DNA follows: TGCGCCAGCAGCCAAGGGCGGGGAAACACCATATATTTT.

This clone showed up many times. The genes are TRBV7-9 and TRBJ2-1, with D perhaps matching TRBD2 (5 bases). CDR3 size: 12 residues. Germline V gene data show CDR1 as SEHNR and CDR2 as FQNEAQ (reference sequence). The germline V and J ends were trimmed by 3 bases and 9 bases, with 9 bases remaining between them. CDR3 amino acids: CASSFGGTEQFF. The DNA of the CDR3 is TGTGCCAGCAGCTTCGGAGGCACTGAGCAGTTCTTC.

Only a few counts were recorded for this clone. The rearrangement uses TRBV6-6 and TRBJ2-3; 11 nucleotides match TRBD2. V shed 2 bases, J shed 4 bases, and the junction held 2 bases outside the gene matches. This CDR3 contains 15 residues. Germline V gives CDR1 MNHNY, CDR2 SVGAGI (reference sequence). The CDR3 loop is CASSYELAGADTQYF. CDR3 bases: TGTGCCAGCAGTTACGAACTAGCGGGGGCAGATACGCAGTATTTT.

The chain joins TRBV19 to TRBJ1-5, with D possibly TRBD1 on 6 matching bases. Between the trimmed V and J ends, which lost 1 base and 7 bases, there was a span of 8 bases. The CDR3 extends over 13 amino acids. The V gene's germline CDR1 is LNHDA and CDR2 SQIVND (reference sequence). CDR3 coding DNA: TGTGCCAGTAGTATAGGCAGGGGACAGCCCCAGCATTTT. Protein: CASSIGRGQPQHF.

This clone was counted only a few times. The gene calls are TRBV9 and TRBJ2-7, with TRBD2 as a possible D gene (5 bases). From germline, CDR1 is SGDLS and CDR2 YYNGEE. This CDR3 spans 14 amino acids. V was pared by 0 bases and J by 5 bases, with 12 bases between. The CDR3 reads CASSVAEGVHEQYF. The CDR3 DNA reads TGTGCCAGCAGCGTAGCAGAGGGAGTGCACGAGCAGTACTTC.

This clone has just a few counts. The genes are TRBV19 and TRBJ1-4; D is undetermined. There are 15 residues in the CDR3. V was shortened by 0 bases and J by 7 bases, with 12 bases between the two germline ends. CDR1 and CDR2 (germline): LNHDA, SQIVND (reference sequence). The DNA of the CDR3 is TGTGCCAGTAGTATAGATACGGACTTGGGTGAAAAACTGTTTTTT. Translation: CASSIDTDLGEKLFF.

For the CDR3, the DNA is TGTGCCAGCAGTTTACGACAGGGAAACTACGAGCAGTACTTC. Amino acids: CASSLRQGNYEQYF. V gene TRBV28 combines with J gene TRBJ2-7; 7 nucleotides agree with TRBD1. Per germline, CDR1 MDHEN and CDR2 SYDVKM. The CDR3 totals 14 residues. Trimming cost V 2 bases and J 3 bases; bases outside gene matches: 4.

This clone was counted a few times. V is TRBV19 and J is TRBJ2-3; D unclear. Germline values: CDR1 LNHDA, CDR2 SQIVND (reference sequence). This CDR3 is built from 15 residues. V lost 3 bases and J lost 5, with 15 bases in between. In DNA, the CDR3 is TGTGCCAGTAGTATGGGCCTGGGTCATAGAGATACGCAGTATTTT. Amino acid sequence: CASSMGLGHRDTQYF.

DNA of the CDR3: TGTGCCAGCAGTTTTCCCTTCCCCTATAATTCACCCCTCCACTTT. This gives the protein CASSFPFPYNSPLHF. This rearrangement joins TRBV28 to TRBJ1-6; D not certain. Germline loops: CDR1 MDHEN, CDR2 SYDVKM. V lost 3 bases and J lost 2, with 8 bases in between. The CDR3 has 15 residues.

The gene calls are TRBV7-9 and TRBJ2-5; TRBD2 is a possible D gene (5 bases). This CDR3 is built from 13 residues. V was trimmed by 5 bases and J by 3 bases, leaving 10 bases between them. Germline-derived CDR1 and CDR2 are SEHNR and FQNEAQ (reference sequence). In DNA form, the CDR3 reads TGTGCCAGCAGCCCAGAGGGAGAAGAGACCCAGTACTTC. As protein: CASSPEGEETQYF.

There are a few counts of this clone. Mismatch with germline at one junction end may stem from a read error. J is TRBJ2-1 and V is TRBV19; perhaps TRBD2 as D (6 bases). CDR3 length equals 14 residues. Germline lookup yields CDR1 LNHDA and CDR2 SQIVND (reference sequence). The CDR3 loop is CASSIRDSNNEQFF. The CDR3 nucleotides are TGTGCCAGTAGTATTCGGGACTCCAACAATGAGCAGTTCTTC.

V gene TRBV4-2 combines with J gene TRBJ1-2; 7 bases match TRBD1. Germline trimming cut 0 bases from V and 8 bases from J; bases unmatched to any gene: 6. There are 14 residues in the CDR3. The V gene's germline CDR1 is LGHNA and CDR2 YNFKEQ. CDR3 sequence (DNA): TGTGCCAGCAGCCAAGATCCAGGGGGAGAGGGCTACACCTTC. Translating it yields CASSQDPGGEGYTF.

This clone has more than one count but fewer than ten. The chain links TRBV5-4 to TRBJ1-1, with TRBD1 matching over 12 bases. V lost 4 bases, J lost 5 bases, and 3 bases stayed unmatched. CDR1 and CDR2 (germline): SGHNT, YYREEE (reference sequence). The CDR3 length is 14 residues. The DNA of the CDR3 is TGTGCCAGCAGCCCGGGACAGGGGGCGACTGAAGCTTTCTTT. It is translated as CASSPGQGATEAFF. The full variable domain, its missing parts supplied by reference TRBV5-4 and TRBJ1-1, is ETGVTQSPTHLIKTRGQQVTLRCSSQSGHNTVSWYQQALGQGPQFIFQYYREEENGRGNFPPRFSGLQFPNYSSELNVNALELDDSALYLCASSPGQGATEAFFGQGTRLTVV.

V is TRBV5-1 and J is TRBJ2-6; no clear D. This CDR3 has 15 residues. Trimming took 4 bases from V and 0 from J, leaving 8 bases between them. Looked up from germline, CDR1 is SGHRS and CDR2 is YFSETQ. CDR3 region: CASSPTSSGANVLTF. The CDR3 nucleotides are TGCGCCAGCAGCCCAACCAGCTCTGGGGCCAACGTCCTGACTTTC.

The chain recombines TRBV7-2 with TRBJ2-1, with 8 bases fitting TRBD2. Trimming removed 5 bases from V and 15 bases from J; junction bases left unmatched: 15. The CDR3 contains 14 residues. The germline gives CDR1 SGHTA, CDR2 FQGNSA. CDR3: CASSPGGVSSVLFF. CDR3 coding DNA: TGTGCCAGCAGCCCGGGGGGGGTCTCATCAGTTCTGTTCTTC.

The chain combines TRBV9 with TRBJ2-1; 13 nucleotides line up with TRBD2. The germline CDR1 and CDR2 sequences are SGDLS and YYNGEE. The CDR3 length is 15 residues. Losses at the gene ends were 1 base for V and 5 bases for J; bases not matched to a gene: 0. CDR3 sequence: CASSVTSGGDNEQFF. DNA for the CDR3: TGTGCCAGCAGCGTAACTAGCGGGGGGGACAATGAGCAGTTCTTC.

This clone was observed a handful of times. The chain employs TRBV6-5 and TRBJ1-2; maybe TRBD1 (6 bases). This CDR3 is 15 amino acids long. V lost 8 bases to trimming and J lost 3 bases, with 19 bases between them. Germline assignment: CDR1 MNHEY and CDR2 SVGAGI. The CDR3 DNA reads as TGTGCCAGCTTTTACCGGCGGGGGGCCGACTATGGCTACACCTTC. This gives the protein CASFYRRGADYGYTF.

This clone was seen only a few times. The genes are TRBV2 and TRBJ1-6; 7 bases fit TRBD1. The CDR3 runs to 14 residues. Germline-derived CDR1 and CDR2 are SNHLY and FYNNEI. Trimming removed 7 bases from V and 6 bases from J; junction bases left unmatched: 6. CDR3 sequence: CASTLDRVNSPLHF. DNA of the CDR3: TGTGCCAGCACCCTCGACAGGGTTAATTCACCCCTCCACTTT.

The chain couples TRBV5-1 to TRBJ1-2, with 8 nucleotides matching TRBD1. This CDR3 spans 14 amino acids. With V trimmed by 3 bases and J by 5 bases, 6 bases remained unmatched. Germline CDR1 SGHRS, CDR2 YFSETQ. The CDR3 DNA is TGCGCCAGCAGCTGGGACACAGGGGGGTATGGCTACACCTTC. Its translation is CASSWDTGGYGYTF.

The sample holds a few counts of this clone. This chain links TRBV4-2 with TRBJ2-1; D is possibly TRBD1 (6 bases). Germline V gene lookup returns CDR1 LGHNA and CDR2 YNFKEQ. V gave up 4 bases and J gave up 7 bases, with 23 bases separating them. This CDR3 comprises 17 residues. CDR3: CASSRIQGDLALNEQFF. The CDR3 bases are TGTGCCAGCAGCCGAATACAGGGCGATCTAGCCCTAAATGAGCAGTTCTTC.

The sample holds a few counts of this clone. The rearrangement joins TRBV30 to TRBJ2-3; maybe TRBD2 (6 bases). The CDR3 length is 15 residues. Germline lookup yields CDR1 GTSNPN and CDR2 SVGIG (reference sequence). Trimming cost V 0 bases and J 0 bases, with 10 bases left between them. The CDR3 protein is CAWSVISGSTDTQYF. The CDR3 DNA reads TGTGCCTGGAGTGTTATCAGCGGGAGCACAGATACGCAGTATTTT.

This clone was picked up a small number of times. CDR3 protein: CASSPGQTEAFF. Here the CDR3 DNA reads TGCGCCAGCAGCCCTGGACAGACTGAAGCTTTCTTT. The chain couples TRBV5-1 to TRBJ1-1; D is possibly TRBD1 (6 bases). This CDR3 is built from 12 residues. The germline V gene has CDR1 SGHRS and CDR2 YFSETQ. V lost 4 bases, J lost 5 bases, and 9 bases lay in between.

This clone has a handful of counts. This chain links TRBV7-9 with TRBJ2-7, with 10 positions matching TRBD2. The germline V gene encodes CDR1 SEHNR and CDR2 FQNEAQ (reference sequence). J was trimmed by 7 bases and V by 5 bases; bases with no gene match: 8. The CDR3 loop spans 14 amino acids. For the CDR3, the DNA is TGTGCCAGCAGCCCCCGTACTAGCGGGGAAGAGCAGTACTTC. Its translation is CASSPRTSGEEQYF.

A few counts support this clone. CDR3 residues: CASSPRMRGVETQYF. In DNA, the CDR3 is TGTGCCAGCAGCCCAAGGATGCGGGGGGTGGAGACCCAGTACTTC. The rearrangement uses TRBV27 and TRBJ2-5; 8 nucleotides agree with TRBD2. This CDR3 contains 15 residues. Germline CDR1 MNHEY, CDR2 SMNVEV (reference sequence). Trimming removed 6 bases from V and 5 bases from J; junction bases left unmatched: 11.

This chain links TRBV9 with TRBJ1-2; possibly TRBD1 for D (5 bases). This CDR3 is 14 amino acids long. Looked up from germline, CDR1 is SGDLS and CDR2 is YYNGEE. Trimming cost V 3 bases and J 8 bases, with 17 bases left between them. CDR3 loop: CASSGTGTGVGYTF. CDR3 bases: TGTGCCAGCAGCGGAACCGGGACGGGGGTCGGCTACACCTTC.

The chain has TRBV18 and TRBJ2-2, with D possibly being TRBD1 (6 bases). Between the trimmed V and J ends, which lost 5 bases and 6 bases, there was a span of 16 bases. Germline V gives CDR1 KGHSH, CDR2 LQKENI. This CDR3 comprises 15 residues. The chain's CDR3 is CASSRGAGEAGELFF. DNA of the CDR3: TGTGCCAGCTCAAGGGGCGCAGGGGAAGCCGGGGAGCTGTTTTTT.

This clone occurred a few times. The gene calls are TRBV18 and TRBJ2-3; the match to TRBD1 covers 10 bases. V lost 2 bases to trimming and J lost 2 bases; unmatched junction nucleotides: 7. The CDR3 spans 17 residues. Per germline, CDR1 KGHSH and CDR2 LQKENI. CDR3 sequence reads: CASSPGTGTGDTDTQYF. The CDR3 DNA reads as TGTGCCAGCTCACCAGGTACCGGGACAGGGGACACAGATACGCAGTATTTT.

This clone was observed a few times. The gene calls are TRBV7-6 and TRBJ2-7; 7 nucleotides align to TRBD1. The CDR3 totals 16 residues. The J segment lost 4 bases and the V segment lost 4 bases, leaving 13 bases of the junction unmatched. Germline loops: CDR1 SGHVS, CDR2 FNYEAQ. CDR3 in DNA: TGTGCCAGCAGCTCGGGCATCGTTACAGGGGATTACGAGCAGTACTTC. It is translated as CASSSGIVTGDYEQYF.